The 30 T cell receptor beta chains below come from one sample, sequenced in a study of cytomegalovirus exposure and HLA in healthy donors. Use of 60 Vbeta and 13 Jbeta primers characterized the PCR. Here immunoSEQ multiplex PCR was the method, and the copy in TCRdb shows in-frame clones only, minus some. The table shows 150,000 to 200,000 clones, with just over 75% occurring only once. The specimen sequenced was PBMCs. Every receptor here comes from an older woman in good health and CMV-seropositive.

The V and J genes are TRBV19 and TRBJ2-7; weak D call: TRBD2 (5 bases). The CDR3 extends over 15 amino acids. Trimming cost V 6 bases and J 3 bases, with 18 bases left between them. CDR1 and CDR2 (germline): LNHDA, SQIVND (reference sequence). CDR3 residues: CASRPPGSAVYEQYF. CDR3 nucleotide sequence: TGTGCCAGTAGGCCGCCGGGGAGTGCGGTCTACGAGCAGTACTTC.

The chain couples TRBV7-2 to TRBJ2-5; 11 bases align to TRBD2. There are 16 residues in the CDR3. V lost 2 bases, J lost 1 base, and 3 bases stayed unmatched. Germline CDR1 SGHTA, CDR2 FQGNSA. CDR3 nucleotide sequence: TGTGCCAGCAGCTTATTAGCGGGAGGGCCCCAAGAGACCCAGTACTTC. Protein sequence: CASSLLAGGPQETQYF.

The chain couples TRBV27 to TRBJ1-6; no firm D call. V lost 6 bases and J 7 bases, leaving 16 bases between the germline ends. This CDR3 is 15 amino acids long. In germline, CDR1 is MNHEY, CDR2 SMNVEV (reference sequence). CDR3 sequence reads: CASRGGASNNSPLHF. The CDR3 DNA is TGTGCCAGCAGAGGAGGTGCGAGTAACAATTCACCCCTCCACTTT.

The chain has TRBV27 and TRBJ1-2; 10 nucleotides match TRBD1. The CDR3 spans 18 residues. V lost 5 bases and J lost 1; bases outside the gene matches: 13. Germline V gene data show CDR1 as MNHEY and CDR2 as SMNVEV (reference sequence). The CDR3 loop reads CASSPTRDRGVNNYGYTF. Written as DNA, the CDR3 is TGTGCCAGCAGTCCGACCAGGGACAGGGGAGTTAATAACTATGGCTACACCTTC.

This chain links TRBV7-9 with TRBJ1-5, with D unresolved. The ends were cut back, 1 base at V and 7 bases at J, with 11 bases in the middle. Germline V gene data show CDR1 as SEHNR and CDR2 as FQNEAQ (reference sequence). The CDR3 spans 14 residues. The CDR3 here is CASSLGGLGQPQHF. Written as DNA, the CDR3 is TGTGCCAGCAGCTTAGGCGGCCTTGGACAGCCCCAGCATTTT.

The rearrangement links TRBV5-1 to TRBJ2-7; 10 bases agree with TRBD2. The CDR3 length is 16 residues. V trimming: 5 bases; J trimming: 0 bases; junction bases outside the gene matches: 8. Germline V lookup: CDR1 SGHRS, CDR2 YFSETQ. The CDR3 nucleotides read TGCGCCAGCAGTCCGGGACTAGCGTCATACTCCTACGAGCAGTACTTC. Translating it yields CASSPGLASYSYEQYF.

The gene calls are TRBV4-1 and TRBJ2-5, with D perhaps TRBD2 (6 bases). Looked up from germline, CDR1 is MGHRA and CDR2 is YSYEKL. The length of the CDR3 is 16 residues. Between the trimmed V and J ends, which lost 5 bases and 2 bases, there was a span of 18 bases. This CDR3 is CASSRPPGTDQETQYF. The CDR3 nucleotides are TGCGCCAGCAGCAGACCGCCTGGGACTGATCAAGAGACCCAGTACTTC.

This clone was seen just once. The chain employs TRBV2 and TRBJ1-2, with unresolved D. The CDR3 totals 12 residues. Looked up from germline, CDR1 is SNHLY and CDR2 is FYNNEI. The V end lost 4 bases, the J end lost 7 bases, and 10 bases lay between the germline ends. CDR3 sequence reads: CASSAARGGYTF. As DNA, the CDR3 is TGTGCCAGCAGTGCAGCGAGAGGTGGCTACACCTTC.

This clone was seen a few times. The rearrangement joins TRBV19 to TRBJ2-5, with no clear D. Per germline, CDR1 LNHDA and CDR2 SQIVND (reference sequence). The V and J ends lost 4 bases and 1 base respectively, with 7 bases between them. This CDR3 comprises 13 residues. DNA for the CDR3: TGTGCCAGTAGTAACCAGATCCAAGAGACCCAGTACTTC. Amino acid sequence: CASSNQIQETQYF. Filled out from reference TRBV19 and TRBJ2-5, the complete variable domain reads DGGITQSPKYLFRKEGQNVTLSCEQNLNHDAMYWYRQDPGQGLRLIYYSQIVNDFQKGDIAEGYSVSREKKESFPLTVTSAQKNPTAFYLCASSNQIQETQYFGPGTRLLVL.

The chain joins TRBV7-9 to TRBJ1-2; 10 bases match TRBD1. CDR1 is SEHNR and CDR2 is FQNEAQ in the germline V gene (reference sequence). CDR3 length equals 13 residues. Trimming removed 4 bases from V and 8 bases from J; junction bases left unmatched: 4. The CDR3 loop reads CASSSGQGEGYTF. The DNA of the CDR3 is TGTGCCAGCAGCTCCGGACAGGGGGAGGGCTACACCTTC.

The chain uses TRBV6-5 and TRBJ1-4; D gene uncertain. Germline loops: CDR1 MNHEY, CDR2 SVGAGI. The CDR3 sequence is 14 residues long. Trimming left V 7 bases short and J 7 bases short, with 16 bases between. DNA of the CDR3: TGTGCCAGCACCAAGGGAGGCCCTTTTGAAAAACTGTTTTTT. The encoded protein is CASTKGGPFEKLFF.

The V call is TRBV7-9, the J call TRBJ1-5; D remains unclear. V was clipped by 6 bases and J by 5 bases, with 14 bases between them. Per germline, CDR1 SEHNR and CDR2 FQNEAQ (reference sequence). This CDR3 is built from 14 residues. The CDR3 DNA follows: TGTGCCAGCAGTTCCTTATCTGTCGATCAGCCCCAGCATTTT. It codes for CASSSLSVDQPQHF.

The chain employs TRBV6-1 and TRBJ2-7; TRBD1 matches at 8 bases. J was trimmed by 0 bases and V by 4 bases; bases with no gene match: 5. The CDR3 consists of 15 residues. Germline lookup yields CDR1 MNHNS and CDR2 SASEGT. CDR3 region: CASSVYGTGSYEQYF. The CDR3 nucleotides read TGTGCCAGCAGTGTGTACGGGACAGGCTCCTACGAGCAGTACTTC.

The rearrangement joins TRBV9 to TRBJ2-5; 8 bases align to TRBD2. The ends lost 2 bases at V and 5 bases at J; junction bases unmatched: 5. Germline assignment: CDR1 SGDLS and CDR2 YYNGEE. This CDR3 is 14 amino acids long. The CDR3 nucleotides are TGTGCCAGCAGCGTGAGCGGGGGCGGGGAGACCCAGTACTTC. Translating it yields CASSVSGGGETQYF.

The rearrangement joins TRBV19 to TRBJ2-5; 7 bases match TRBD1. The CDR3 contains 14 residues. Germline loops: CDR1 LNHDA, CDR2 SQIVND (reference sequence). Trimming at V came to 3 bases and at J to 9 bases, leaving 10 bases not matched to a gene. CDR3 in amino acids: CASSIGDSTGAQYF. DNA for the CDR3: TGTGCCAGTAGTATCGGGGACAGCACAGGGGCCCAGTACTTC.

DNA of the CDR3: TGTGCCAGCAGCAAGAGGTTAGGGGGGACAGGGGGCGCCAGCAATCAGCCCCAGCATTTT. Translation gives CASSKRLGGTGGASNQPQHF. The chain carries TRBV21-1 and TRBJ1-5; the D segment call TRBD1 is taken from the table without a DNA check. TRBV21-1 is designated a pseudogene. The CDR3 length is 20 residues.

V and J are TRBV5-1 and TRBJ1-4; D is undetermined. Germline V gene sequence: CDR1 SGHRS, CDR2 YFSETQ. The CDR3 has 14 residues. Trimming took off 2 bases at V and 0 bases at J, with 5 bases between the two ends. The DNA for the CDR3 is TGCGCCAGCAGCTTCTTAACAACTAATGAAAAACTGTTTTTT. This translates into CASSFLTTNEKLFF.

This chain uses TRBV11-2 with TRBJ1-1; tentative D call: TRBD1 (5 bases). The V and J ends lost 4 bases and 1 base respectively, with 16 bases between them. CDR1 and CDR2 (germline): SGHAT, FQNNGV. The CDR3 length is 16 residues. The CDR3 reads CASSWGRGVENTEAFF. The CDR3 nucleotides are TGTGCCAGCAGCTGGGGACGGGGGGTGGAGAACACTGAAGCTTTCTTT.

The chain couples TRBV25-1 to TRBJ2-7; D is perhaps TRBD1 (8 bases). Looked up from germline, CDR1 is MGHDK and CDR2 is SYGVNS. There are 14 residues in the CDR3. Deletions cut 4 bases from V and 2 bases from J, with 12 bases between. This CDR3 reads CASSGQGRAYEQYF. The CDR3 coding sequence is TGTGCCAGCAGTGGACAGGGGAGGGCCTACGAGCAGTACTTC.

This clone came up a few times. The CDR3 reads CASSPRQGVEKLFF. The DNA of the CDR3 is TGTGCCAGCAGCCCCAGACAGGGGGTAGAAAAACTGTTTTTT. The rearrangement links TRBV11-2 to TRBJ1-4; 9 nucleotides agree with TRBD1. From germline, CDR1 is SGHAT and CDR2 FQNNGV. This CDR3 region has 14 residues. V was clipped by 5 bases and J by 8 bases; unmatched bases: 6.

V gene TRBV7-2 combines with J gene TRBJ2-5; TRBD2 agrees at 12 bases. V shed 5 bases, J shed 0 bases, and the junction held 7 bases outside the gene matches. The length of the CDR3 is 17 residues. The germline V gene has CDR1 SGHTA and CDR2 FQGNSA. The CDR3 loop reads CASSRPTSGGYQETQYF. In nucleotides, the CDR3 is TGTGCCAGCAGCCGCCCAACTAGCGGGGGGTACCAAGAGACCCAGTACTTC.

The count of this clone is one. The CDR3 reads CASSQGRQGVYEQYF. CDR3 nucleotide sequence: TGCGCCAGCAGCCAAGGCAGACAGGGGGTATACGAGCAGTACTTC. The gene calls are TRBV4-1 and TRBJ2-5, with 9 bases lining up with TRBD1. The DNA end is more similar to TRBJ2-7, so the J call may be wrong. This CDR3 comprises 15 residues. Germline CDR1 and CDR2: MGHRA and YSYEKL.

V gene TRBV19 combines with J gene TRBJ1-4; D is undetermined. The CDR3 runs to 13 residues. Germline V gene sequence: CDR1 LNHDA, CDR2 SQIVND (reference sequence). V gave up 10 bases and J gave up 10 bases, with 19 bases separating them. For the CDR3, the DNA is TGTGCCACCGCGACCCAGGATCTTGGAAAACTGTTTTTT. Protein product: CATATQDLGKLFF.

The chain couples TRBV5-6 to TRBJ2-7, with 7 bases that match TRBD2. The germline V gene encodes CDR1 SGHDT and CDR2 YYEEEE. V lost 5 bases, J lost 0 bases, and 2 bases stayed unmatched. The CDR3 is made up of 13 amino acids. CDR3 sequence (DNA): TGTGCCAGCAGGGGGGGGAACTCCTACGAGCAGTACTTC. Translated, it gives CASRGGNSYEQYF.

V and J are TRBV29-1 and TRBJ2-1, with TRBD1 matching over 9 bases. In germline, CDR1 is SQVTM, CDR2 ANQGSEA. CDR3 length equals 12 residues. Trimming took 4 bases from V and 7 from J; bases not matched to a gene: 2. CDR3 protein: CSVVGQGNEQFF. CDR3 nucleotides: TGCAGCGTTGTAGGACAGGGGAATGAGCAGTTCTTC.

This sequence joins TRBV13 and TRBJ2-1; D gene unclear. V lost 4 bases to trimming and J lost 3 bases, with 13 bases between them. The germline gives CDR1 PRHDT, CDR2 FYEKMQ (reference sequence). The CDR3 spans 15 residues. The CDR3 spells CASSSGNLNYNEQFF. The DNA of the CDR3 is TGTGCCAGCAGCTCGGGTAATCTGAACTACAATGAGCAGTTCTTC.

This chain joins TRBV10-3 and TRBJ2-7; D is unclear. Trimming removed 0 bases from V and 4 bases from J, with 13 bases in between. The CDR3 extends over 15 amino acids. Germline-derived CDR1 and CDR2 are ENHRY and SYGVKD. CDR3 DNA sequence: TGTGCCATCAGTGAGTCGAAGTTCTATGGTTACGAGCAGTACTTC. Encoded protein: CAISESKFYGYEQYF.

V is TRBV7-8 and J is TRBJ2-5, with TRBD1 as a possible D gene (6 bases). CDR3 size: 13 residues. V was clipped by 7 bases and J by 0 bases, with 9 bases between them. CDR1 SGHVS and CDR2 FQNEAQ come from the germline V gene. The CDR3 protein is CASTGVDQETQYF. The CDR3 DNA reads as TGTGCCAGCACAGGGGTAGACCAAGAGACCCAGTACTTC.

This clone was detected only once. The V gene is TRBV19, the J gene TRBJ1-4, with 9 bases matching TRBD1. The CDR3 has 15 amino acids. Germline assignment: CDR1 LNHDA and CDR2 SQIVND (reference sequence). V dropped 7 bases and J dropped 2; count of bases not matched to a gene: 5. CDR3 sequence reads: CASIDRGMTNEKLFF. The CDR3 DNA reads TGTGCCAGTATCGACAGGGGGATGACTAATGAAAAACTGTTTTTT.

This chain connects TRBV7-9 to TRBJ1-1; D remains unclear. The CDR3 has 13 amino acids. Per germline, CDR1 SEHNR and CDR2 FQNEAQ (reference sequence). V shed 1 base and J shed 4 bases, with 7 bases lying between them. The CDR3 region has the DNA TGTGCCAGCAGCTTAGAACGCGGCACTGAAGCTTTCTTT. It yields the protein CASSLERGTEAFF.